A single T cell receptor beta chain is shown here with its context. A second 7 to 11 cycle PCR used barcoded and J-beta primers. All samples gave at least 2.5 million CDR3-containing paired-end reads. From the 5' RACE reads, TCRdb called clonotypes with MiXCR, one entry per CDR3 protein. In the table there are about 1.5 million distinct CDR3 sequences, under 55% of which are singletons. These data originate in a study of blood T cells in healthy people across ages. The clonotype comes from a woman aged 18-35 years in good health. The sample taken for sequencing was blood.

CDR3 sequence (DNA): TGTGCCATCAGTGACCCCGGGGGGGCCGGACTAGAAGGGACCCAGTACTTC. It codes for CAISDPGGAGLEGTQYF. The chain links TRBV10-3 to TRBJ2-7; 8 nucleotides agree with TRBD2. The last part of the DNA fits TRBJ2-5 better; the J call may be wrong. Germline CDR1 ENHRY, CDR2 SYGVKD. The CDR3 spans 17 residues.